This T cell receptor beta chain emerged from a study of cytomegalovirus exposure and HLA in healthy donors. Study-wide context: Most genotyped donors, around 86% of 398, had Caucasian-associated genetic ancestry.

Whole-study results and caveats: A likely sequencing artifact accounted for one observed cluster of highly shared sequence variants. Analysis performed later showed TCR beta chains linked to HLA being more clonally expanded than equally common others. Researchers reported from a later analysis that most CMV-associated TCR beta chains appeared HLA-restricted.

The study ran its PCR with 60 Vbeta and 13 Jbeta primers. The data were produced by immunoSEQ multiplex PCR, yet TCRdb's version contains in-frame clones alone and is incomplete. The sample has roughly 160,000 clones, about 75% seen once. About this clone itself: Its antigen is unidentified. Sequence at one end of the junction differs from germline and may be a read error.

The CDR3 totals 15 residues. The germline V gene encodes CDR1 MNHNS and CDR2 SASEGT. The chain recombines TRBV6-1 with TRBJ2-5; possibly TRBD1 for D (5 bases). Sequencing was performed on PBMCs. This clonotype was sampled from a man aged 50-59 years in good health and CMV-seropositive. CDR3 sequence (DNA): TGTGCCAGCAGCGAAGGTCAGGGCAGAGGAGAGACCCAGTACTTC. Encoded protein: CASSEGQGRGETQYF.